The TCR beta chain under discussion was sequenced for a study of cytomegalovirus exposure and HLA in healthy donors. Vbeta (60) and Jbeta (13) primers were used in the PCR. Profiled with immunoSEQ multiplex PCR; TCRdb holds only in-frame clones, not every one. This table holds about 200,000 clones, over 65% found once. The CDR3 is 13 amino acids. The ends were cut back, 1 base at V and 4 bases at J, with 5 bases in the middle. Looked up from germline, CDR1 is SEHNR and CDR2 is FQNEAQ (reference sequence). This clonotype was obtained from a woman aged 25 to 39 in good health and CMV-seronegative. The sample taken for sequencing was PBMCs. The rearrangement links TRBV7-9 to TRBJ1-5; no clear D. In nucleotides, the CDR3 is TGTGCCAGCAGCTTAGACTGGAATCAGCCCCAGCATTTT. It specifies CASSLDWNQPQHF.